Sequencing of this T cell receptor (beta chain) was carried out in a study of shared T cell receptors in the human thymus. Germline-derived CDR1 and CDR2 are SGHNT and YYREEE (reference sequence). V trimming: 0 bases; J trimming: 3 bases; junction bases outside the gene matches: 3. The CDR3 is 15 residues long. Libraries were prepared by immunoSEQ multiplex PCR; TCRdb keeps only in-frame clonotypes and omits some of them. Among about 730,000 clones listed, 70% to 90% were seen once. The sample also formed part of further work on human thymus T cells. This second study notes: Infants served as donors; they were healthy and Finnish and were having corrective surgery for congenital heart defects. Thymic tissue was derived from resections collected during corrective heart surgery. Blood and thymic repertoires both appeared biased in V and J gene usage. Related research described strongly overlapping thymic repertoires in unrelated people.

The clonotype comes from a girl in the first two years of life with a congenital heart defect. Sample: thymocytes. The chain couples TRBV5-4 to TRBJ2-7; 10 bases align to TRBD1. For the CDR3, the DNA is TGTGCCAGCAGCTTGGTTAGGACAGGGGGCTACGAGCAGTACTTC. Translation gives CASSLVRTGGYEQYF.